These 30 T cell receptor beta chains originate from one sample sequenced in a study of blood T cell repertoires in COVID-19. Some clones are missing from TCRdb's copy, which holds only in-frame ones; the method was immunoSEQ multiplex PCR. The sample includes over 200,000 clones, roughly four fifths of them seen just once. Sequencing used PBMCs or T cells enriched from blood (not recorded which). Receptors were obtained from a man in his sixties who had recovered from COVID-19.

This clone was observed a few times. The CDR3 here is CASSRGYEAFF. The CDR3 DNA sequence: TGTGCCAGCAGCCGCGGATATGAAGCTTTCTTT. This chain uses TRBV3-1 (or the pseudogene TRBV3-2) with TRBJ1-1; D gene uncertain. Germline values: CDR1 LGHDT, CDR2 YNNKEL (reference sequence). The CDR3 sequence is 11 residues long. V lost 4 bases and J lost 7, with 7 bases in between.

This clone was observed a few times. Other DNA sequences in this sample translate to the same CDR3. The CDR3 sequence: CASSLAGGYEQYF. The CDR3 DNA reads as TGTGCCAGCAGCTTAGCTGGAGGGTACGAGCAGTACTTC. This rearrangement joins TRBV7-2 to TRBJ2-7; a possible D gene is TRBD2 (6 bases). The ends were cut back, 0 bases at V and 4 bases at J, with 7 bases in the middle. Germline V lookup: CDR1 SGHTA, CDR2 FQGNSA. This CDR3 has 13 residues.

Here the CDR3 reads CASSKLGWVRDRDSYEQYF. Here the CDR3 DNA reads TGTGCCAGCAGCAAACTAGGGTGGGTAAGGGACAGGGACTCCTACGAGCAGTACTTC. The chain combines TRBV21-1 with TRBJ2-7; the table's D call, TRBD1, was not checked against the DNA. TRBV21-1 is designated a pseudogene. This CDR3 is 19 amino acids long.

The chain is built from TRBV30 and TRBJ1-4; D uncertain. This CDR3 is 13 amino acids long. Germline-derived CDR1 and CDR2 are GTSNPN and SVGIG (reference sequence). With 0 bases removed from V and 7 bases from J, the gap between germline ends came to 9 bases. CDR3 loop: CAWSVPRAEKLFF. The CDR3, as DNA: TGTGCCTGGAGTGTCCCGCGGGCTGAAAAACTGTTTTTT.

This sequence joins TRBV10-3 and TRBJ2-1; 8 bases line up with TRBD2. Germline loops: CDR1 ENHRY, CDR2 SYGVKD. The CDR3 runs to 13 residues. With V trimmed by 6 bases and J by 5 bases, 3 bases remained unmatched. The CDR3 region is CAISPGLDNEQFF. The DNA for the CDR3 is TGTGCCATCAGCCCGGGACTAGACAATGAGCAGTTCTTC.

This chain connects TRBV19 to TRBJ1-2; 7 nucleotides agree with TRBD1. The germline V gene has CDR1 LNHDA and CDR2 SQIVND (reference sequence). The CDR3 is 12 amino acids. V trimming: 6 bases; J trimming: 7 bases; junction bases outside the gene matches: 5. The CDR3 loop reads CASRRQGLGYTF. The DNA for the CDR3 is TGTGCCAGTAGAAGACAGGGCCTTGGCTACACCTTC.

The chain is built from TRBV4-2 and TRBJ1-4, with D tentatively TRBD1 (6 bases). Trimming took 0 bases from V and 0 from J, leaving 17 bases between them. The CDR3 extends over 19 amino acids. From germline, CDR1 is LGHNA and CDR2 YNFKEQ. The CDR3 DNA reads TGTGCCAGCAGCCAAGAATACGGTCAGGGGTACTCAACTAATGAAAAACTGTTTTTT. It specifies CASSQEYGQGYSTNEKLFF.

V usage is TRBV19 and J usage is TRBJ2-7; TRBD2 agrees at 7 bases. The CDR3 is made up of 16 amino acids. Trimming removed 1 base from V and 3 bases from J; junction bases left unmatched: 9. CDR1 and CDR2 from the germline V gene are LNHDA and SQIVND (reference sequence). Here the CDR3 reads CASSIAAGVNYYEQYF. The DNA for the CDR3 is TGTGCCAGTAGTATAGCGGCGGGGGTAAACTACTACGAGCAGTACTTC.

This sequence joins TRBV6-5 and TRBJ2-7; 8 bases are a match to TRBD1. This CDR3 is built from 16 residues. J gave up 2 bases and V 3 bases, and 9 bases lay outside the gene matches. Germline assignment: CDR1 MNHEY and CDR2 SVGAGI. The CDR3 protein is CASSYSGQGLPYEQYF. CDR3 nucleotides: TGTGCCAGCAGTTATTCAGGACAGGGCCTCCCCTACGAGCAGTACTTC.

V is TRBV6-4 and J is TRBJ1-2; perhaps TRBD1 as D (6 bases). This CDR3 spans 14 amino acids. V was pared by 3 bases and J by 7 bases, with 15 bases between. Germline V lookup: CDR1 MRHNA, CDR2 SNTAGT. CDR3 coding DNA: TGTGCCAGCAGTGAATTGAACTTGGGGGCTGGCTACACCTTC. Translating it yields CASSELNLGAGYTF.

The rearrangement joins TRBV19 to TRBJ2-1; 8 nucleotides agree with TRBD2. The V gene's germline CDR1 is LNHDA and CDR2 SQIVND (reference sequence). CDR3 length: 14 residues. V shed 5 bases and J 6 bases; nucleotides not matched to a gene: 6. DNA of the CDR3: TGTGCCAGTAGTCCGGGGGGGCTCGGCAATGAGCAGTTCTTC. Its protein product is CASSPGGLGNEQFF.

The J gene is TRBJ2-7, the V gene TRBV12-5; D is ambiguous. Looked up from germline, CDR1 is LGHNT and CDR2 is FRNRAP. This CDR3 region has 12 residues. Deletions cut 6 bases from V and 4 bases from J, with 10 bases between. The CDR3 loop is CASGPAEYEQYF. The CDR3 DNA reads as TGTGCTAGTGGCCCCGCAGAATACGAGCAGTACTTC.

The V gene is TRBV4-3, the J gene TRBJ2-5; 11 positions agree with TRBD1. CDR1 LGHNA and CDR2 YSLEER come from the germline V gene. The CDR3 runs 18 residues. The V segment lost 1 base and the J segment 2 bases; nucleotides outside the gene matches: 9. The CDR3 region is CASSQGVPRDRGQETQYF. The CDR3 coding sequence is TGCGCCAGCAGCCAAGGGGTCCCCCGGGACAGGGGGCAAGAGACCCAGTACTTC.

The chain's CDR3 is CASSYLTGNEQFF. In DNA, the CDR3 is TGTGCCAGCAGTTACCTTACAGGGAATGAGCAGTTCTTC. J is TRBJ2-1 and V is TRBV6-5; D might be TRBD1 (6 bases). The CDR3 is made up of 13 amino acids. The germline CDR1 and CDR2 sequences are MNHEY and SVGAGI. V was trimmed by 2 bases and J by 7 bases, leaving 9 bases between them.

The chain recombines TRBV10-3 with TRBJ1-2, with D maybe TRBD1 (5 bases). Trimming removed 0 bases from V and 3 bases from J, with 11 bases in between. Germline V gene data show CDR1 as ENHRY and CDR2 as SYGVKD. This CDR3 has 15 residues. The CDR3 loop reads CAISESGLRHYGYTF. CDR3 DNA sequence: TGTGCCATCAGTGAGTCGGGGCTAAGACACTATGGCTACACCTTC.

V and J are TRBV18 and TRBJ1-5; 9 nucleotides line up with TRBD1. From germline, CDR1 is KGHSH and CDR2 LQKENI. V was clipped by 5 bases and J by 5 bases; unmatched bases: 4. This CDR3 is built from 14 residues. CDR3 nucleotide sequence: TGTGCCAGCTCAGCTCGGGACAGGGATCAGCCCCAGCATTTT. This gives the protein CASSARDRDQPQHF.

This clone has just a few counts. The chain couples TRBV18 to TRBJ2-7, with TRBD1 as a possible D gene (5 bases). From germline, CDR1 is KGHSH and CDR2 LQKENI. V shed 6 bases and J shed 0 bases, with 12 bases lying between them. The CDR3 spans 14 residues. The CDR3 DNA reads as TGTGCCAGCTCGCCAACAGGTTACTCCTACGAGCAGTACTTC. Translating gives CASSPTGYSYEQYF.

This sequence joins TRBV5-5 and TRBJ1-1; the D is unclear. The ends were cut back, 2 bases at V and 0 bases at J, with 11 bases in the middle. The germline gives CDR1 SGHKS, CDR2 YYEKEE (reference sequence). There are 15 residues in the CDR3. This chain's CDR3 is CASSLSGSMNTEAFF. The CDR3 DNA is TGTGCCAGCAGCTTAAGTGGCAGTATGAACACTGAAGCTTTCTTT.

The CDR3 DNA reads TGTGCCACCAGCAGAGGGGGATCAGGGGTTGATGAGCAGTTCTTC. Residues: CATSRGGSGVDEQFF. V and J are TRBV15 and TRBJ2-1; perhaps TRBD1 as D (6 bases). This CDR3 is built from 15 residues. Trimming removed 1 base at V and 8 bases at J, with 15 bases between. Germline loops: CDR1 LNHNV, CDR2 YYDKDF (reference sequence).

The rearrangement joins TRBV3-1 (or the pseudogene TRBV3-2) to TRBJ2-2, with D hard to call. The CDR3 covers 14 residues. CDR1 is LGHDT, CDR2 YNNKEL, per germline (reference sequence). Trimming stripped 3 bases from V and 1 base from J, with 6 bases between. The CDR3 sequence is CASSQVGNTGELFF. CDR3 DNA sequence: TGTGCCAGCAGCCAGGTCGGGAACACCGGGGAGCTGTTTTTT.

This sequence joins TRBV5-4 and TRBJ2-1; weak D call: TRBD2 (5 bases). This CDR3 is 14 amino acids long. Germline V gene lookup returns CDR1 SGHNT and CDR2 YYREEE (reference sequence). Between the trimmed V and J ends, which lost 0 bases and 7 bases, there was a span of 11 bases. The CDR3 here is CASSLVEGGNEQFF. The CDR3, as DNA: TGTGCCAGCAGCTTGGTCGAGGGTGGTAATGAGCAGTTCTTC. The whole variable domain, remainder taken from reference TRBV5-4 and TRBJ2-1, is ETGVTQSPTHLIKTRGQQVTLRCSSQSGHNTVSWYQQALGQGPQFIFQYYREEENGRGNFPPRFSGLQFPNYSSELNVNALELDDSALYLCASSLVEGGNEQFFGPGTRLTVL.

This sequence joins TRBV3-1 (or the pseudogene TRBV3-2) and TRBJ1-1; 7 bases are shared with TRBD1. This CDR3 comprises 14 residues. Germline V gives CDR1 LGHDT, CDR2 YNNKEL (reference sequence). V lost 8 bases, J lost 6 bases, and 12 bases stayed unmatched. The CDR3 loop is CASSPTGRPPEAFF. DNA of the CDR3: TGTGCCAGCTCCCCGACAGGGAGGCCACCTGAAGCTTTCTTT.

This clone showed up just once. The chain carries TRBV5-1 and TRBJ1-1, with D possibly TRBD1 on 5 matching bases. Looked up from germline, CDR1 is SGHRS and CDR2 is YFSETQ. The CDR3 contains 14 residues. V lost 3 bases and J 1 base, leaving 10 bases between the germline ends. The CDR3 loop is CASSWLRENTEAFF. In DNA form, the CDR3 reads TGCGCCAGCAGCTGGCTCAGGGAGAACACTGAAGCTTTCTTT.

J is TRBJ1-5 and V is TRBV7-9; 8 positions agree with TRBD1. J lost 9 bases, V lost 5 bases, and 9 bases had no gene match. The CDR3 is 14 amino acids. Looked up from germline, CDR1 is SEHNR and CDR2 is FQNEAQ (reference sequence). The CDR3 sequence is CASSRTGRELPQHF. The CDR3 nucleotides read TGTGCCAGCAGCCGGACAGGGCGGGAGCTGCCCCAGCATTTT.

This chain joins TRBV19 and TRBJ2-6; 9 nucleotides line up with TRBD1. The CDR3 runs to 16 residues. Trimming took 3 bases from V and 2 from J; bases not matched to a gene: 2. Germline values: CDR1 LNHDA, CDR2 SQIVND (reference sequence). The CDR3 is CASSIWTGAGANVLTF. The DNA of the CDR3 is TGTGCCAGTAGTATTTGGACAGGGGCTGGGGCCAACGTCCTGACTTTC.

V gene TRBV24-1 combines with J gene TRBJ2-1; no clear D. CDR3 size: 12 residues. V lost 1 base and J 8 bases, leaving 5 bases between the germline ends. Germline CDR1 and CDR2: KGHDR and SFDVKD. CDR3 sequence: CATSDFLDEQFF. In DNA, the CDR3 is TGTGCCACCAGTGATTTTCTTGATGAGCAGTTCTTC.

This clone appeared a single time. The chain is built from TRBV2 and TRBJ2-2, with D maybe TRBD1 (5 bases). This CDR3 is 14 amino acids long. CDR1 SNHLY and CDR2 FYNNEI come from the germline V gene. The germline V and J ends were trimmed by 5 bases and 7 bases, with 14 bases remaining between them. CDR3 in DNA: TGTGCCAGCAGTCCCACCAGGGTTGGCGGGGAGCTGTTTTTT. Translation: CASSPTRVGGELFF.

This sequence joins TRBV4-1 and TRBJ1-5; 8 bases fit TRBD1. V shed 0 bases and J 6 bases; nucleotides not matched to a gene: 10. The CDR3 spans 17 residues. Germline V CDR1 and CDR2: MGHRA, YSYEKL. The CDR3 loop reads CASSQDRQGFVIQPQHF. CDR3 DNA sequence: TGCGCCAGCAGCCAAGATCGACAGGGGTTCGTCATTCAGCCCCAGCATTTT.

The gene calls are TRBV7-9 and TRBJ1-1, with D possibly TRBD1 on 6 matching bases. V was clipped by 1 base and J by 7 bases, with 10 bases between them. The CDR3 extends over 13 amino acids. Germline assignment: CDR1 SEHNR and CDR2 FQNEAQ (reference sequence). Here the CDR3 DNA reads TGTGCCAGCAGCTTAGTACAGGGTGGTGAAGCTTTCTTT. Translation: CASSLVQGGEAFF.

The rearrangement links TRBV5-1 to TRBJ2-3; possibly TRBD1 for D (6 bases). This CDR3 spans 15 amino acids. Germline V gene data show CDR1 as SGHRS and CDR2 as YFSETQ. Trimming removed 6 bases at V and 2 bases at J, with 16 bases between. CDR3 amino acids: CASTIIGQTTDTQYF. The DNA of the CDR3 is TGCGCCAGCACCATCATAGGACAGACCACAGATACGCAGTATTTT.